One sample yielded the 4 T cell receptor beta chains listed below, sequenced in a study of shared clonotypes between healthy human individuals. Naive CD8 cells comprised CD45RO-negative, CCR7-positively selected cells, excluding terminally differentiated effector memory CD45RA+ cells. Assay used: immunoSEQ multiplex PCR; TCRdb lists only in-frame clones, some missing. Seen here are about 2.1 million clones, about 92% observed once, and the top ten hold roughly 1.8%. Sequenced: naive CD8+ T cells from PBMCs. These receptors all stem from a man aged 18-30 years in good health. Some clones in this sample may be carry-over from other donors' samples.

A single count supports this clone. The gene calls are TRBV10-3 and TRBJ2-1; possibly TRBD2 for D (6 bases). Trimming pared 4 bases from V and 0 bases from J, leaving 13 bases between. Germline V gives CDR1 ENHRY, CDR2 SYGVKD. This CDR3 is built from 16 residues. CDR3 DNA: TGTGCCATCAGTGGGGGGGACTCGAGCTCCTACAATGAGCAGTTCTTC. It codes for CAISGGDSSSYNEQFF.

The chain links TRBV5-1 to TRBJ2-6, with D maybe TRBD1 (6 bases). Germline CDR1 is SGHRS and CDR2 is YFSETQ. The CDR3 has 15 amino acids. Trimming stripped 4 bases from V and 2 bases from J, with 10 bases between. The CDR3, as DNA: TGCGCCAGCAGCCACACAGGGACTGGGGCCAACGTCCTGACTTTC. Its protein product is CASSHTGTGANVLTF.

This clone was detected once. The chain is built from TRBV28 and TRBJ2-3, with 14 bases lining up with TRBD2. Losses at the gene ends were 4 bases for V and 5 bases for J; bases not matched to a gene: 8. Germline CDR1 and CDR2: MDHEN and SYDVKM. The CDR3 is 17 residues long. The CDR3 DNA follows: TGTGCCAGCAGTTCCCGACTAGCGGGAGGGCCTGAAGATACGCAGTATTTT. Its protein product is CASSSRLAGGPEDTQYF.

This clone was observed a single time. The chain recombines TRBV7-2 with TRBJ2-3, with TRBD2 matching over 9 bases. With V trimmed by 8 bases and J by 2 bases, 14 bases remained unmatched. CDR1 SGHTA and CDR2 FQGNSA come from the germline V gene. The CDR3 runs 17 residues. The CDR3 nucleotides read TGTGCCAGCTATATCCTCAGTAGCGGGGGCCCCACAGATACGCAGTATTTT. Its protein is CASYILSSGGPTDTQYF.